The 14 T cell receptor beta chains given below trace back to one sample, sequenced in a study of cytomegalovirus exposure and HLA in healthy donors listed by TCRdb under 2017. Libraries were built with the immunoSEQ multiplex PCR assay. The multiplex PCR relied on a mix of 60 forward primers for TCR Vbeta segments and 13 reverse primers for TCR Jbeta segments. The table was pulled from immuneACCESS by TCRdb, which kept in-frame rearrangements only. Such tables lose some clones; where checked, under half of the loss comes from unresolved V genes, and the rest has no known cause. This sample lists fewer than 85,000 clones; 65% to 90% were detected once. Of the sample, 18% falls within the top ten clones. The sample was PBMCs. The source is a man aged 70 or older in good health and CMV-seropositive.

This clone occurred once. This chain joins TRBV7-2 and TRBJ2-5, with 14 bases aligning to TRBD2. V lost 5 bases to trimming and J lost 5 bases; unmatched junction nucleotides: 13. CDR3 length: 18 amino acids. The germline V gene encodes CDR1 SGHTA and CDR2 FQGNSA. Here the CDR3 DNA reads TGTGCCAGCAGCCCAGGACTAGCGGGGGGCCCTGTCGGGGAGACCCAGTACTTC. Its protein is CASSPGLAGGPVGETQYF. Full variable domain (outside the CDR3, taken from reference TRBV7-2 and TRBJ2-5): GAGVSQSPSNKVTEKGKDVELRCDPISGHTALYWYRQSLGQGLEFLIYFQGNSAPDKSGLPSDRFSAERTGGSVSTLTIQRTQQEDSAVYLCASSPGLAGGPVGETQYFGPGTRLLVL.

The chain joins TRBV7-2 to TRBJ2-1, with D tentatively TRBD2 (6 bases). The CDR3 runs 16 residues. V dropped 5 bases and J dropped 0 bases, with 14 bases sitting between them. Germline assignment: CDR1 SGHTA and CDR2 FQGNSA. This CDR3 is CASSDYRGVSYNEQFF. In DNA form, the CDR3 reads TGTGCCAGCAGCGATTACCGCGGGGTCTCCTACAATGAGCAGTTCTTC.

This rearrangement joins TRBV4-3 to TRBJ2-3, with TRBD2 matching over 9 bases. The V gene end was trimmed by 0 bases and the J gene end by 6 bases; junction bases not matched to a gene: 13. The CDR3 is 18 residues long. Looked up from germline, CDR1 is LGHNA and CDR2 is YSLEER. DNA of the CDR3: TGCGCCAGCAGCCAAGATAGGAAGGCGGGGGGGCCTATGGATACGCAGTATTTT. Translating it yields CASSQDRKAGGPMDTQYF.

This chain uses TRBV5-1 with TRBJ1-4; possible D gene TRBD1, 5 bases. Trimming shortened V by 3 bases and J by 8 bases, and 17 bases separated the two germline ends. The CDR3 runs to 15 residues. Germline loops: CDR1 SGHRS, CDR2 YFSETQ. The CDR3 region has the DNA TGCGCCAGCAGCTCTGGGACTGCGAGAGGGGAAAAACTGTTTTTT. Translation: CASSSGTARGEKLFF.

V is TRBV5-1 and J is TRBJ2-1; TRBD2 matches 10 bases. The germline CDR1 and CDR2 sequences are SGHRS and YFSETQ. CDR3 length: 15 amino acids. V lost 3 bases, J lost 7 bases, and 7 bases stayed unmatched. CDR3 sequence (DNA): TGCGCCAGCAGCTCCGGGACTAGCGCGATGAATGAGCAGTTCTTC. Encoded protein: CASSSGTSAMNEQFF.

The CDR3 here is CASSLDRGRNNEQFF. CDR3 in DNA: TGTGCCAGCAGCTTGGACAGGGGGCGCAACAATGAGCAGTTCTTC. The chain couples TRBV5-8 to TRBJ2-1, with 9 nucleotides matching TRBD1. CDR1 and CDR2 (germline): SGHTS, YDEGEE. J lost 5 bases, V lost 0 bases, and 3 bases had no gene match. The CDR3 extends over 15 amino acids. Full variable domain (missing parts from reference TRBV5-8 and TRBJ2-1): EAGVTQSPTHLIKTRGQQATLRCSPISGHTSVYWYQQALGLGLQFLLWYDEGEERNRGNFPPRFSGRQFPNYSSELNVNALELEDSALYLCASSLDRGRNNEQFFGPGTRLTVL.

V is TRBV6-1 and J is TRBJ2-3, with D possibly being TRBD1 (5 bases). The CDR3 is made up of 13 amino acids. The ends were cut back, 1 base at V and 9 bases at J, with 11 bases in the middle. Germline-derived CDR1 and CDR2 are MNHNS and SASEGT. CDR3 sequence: CASSEGPQVTQYF. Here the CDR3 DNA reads TGTGCCAGCAGTGAAGGCCCACAGGTAACGCAGTATTTT.

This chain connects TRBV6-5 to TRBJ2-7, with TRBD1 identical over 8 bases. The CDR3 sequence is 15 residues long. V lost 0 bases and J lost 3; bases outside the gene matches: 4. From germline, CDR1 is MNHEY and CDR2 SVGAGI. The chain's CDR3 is CASSYSGQAVYEQYF. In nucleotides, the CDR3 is TGTGCCAGCAGTTACTCGGGACAGGCGGTCTACGAGCAGTACTTC.

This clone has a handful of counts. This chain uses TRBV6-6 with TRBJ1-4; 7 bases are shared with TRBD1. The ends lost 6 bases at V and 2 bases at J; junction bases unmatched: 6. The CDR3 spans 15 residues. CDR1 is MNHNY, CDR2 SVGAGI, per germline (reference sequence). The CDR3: CASSSGQFTNEKLFF. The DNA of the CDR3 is TGTGCCAGCAGCTCGGGACAGTTCACTAATGAAAAACTGTTTTTT.

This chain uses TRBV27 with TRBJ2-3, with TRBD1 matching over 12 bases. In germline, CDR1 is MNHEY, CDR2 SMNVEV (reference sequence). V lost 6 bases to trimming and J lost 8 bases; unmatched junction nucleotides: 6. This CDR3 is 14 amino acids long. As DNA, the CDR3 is TGTGCCAGCAGGGGACAGGGGGCTAAGGCTACGCAGTATTTT. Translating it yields CASRGQGAKATQYF.

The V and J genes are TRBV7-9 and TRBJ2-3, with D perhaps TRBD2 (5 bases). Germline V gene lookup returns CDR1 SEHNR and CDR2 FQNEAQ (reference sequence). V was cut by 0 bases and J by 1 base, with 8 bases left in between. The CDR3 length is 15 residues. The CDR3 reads CASSLALGGTDTQYF. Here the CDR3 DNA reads TGTGCCAGCAGCTTAGCGCTCGGGGGCACAGATACGCAGTATTTT. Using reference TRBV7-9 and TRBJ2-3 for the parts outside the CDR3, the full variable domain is DTGVSQNPRHKITKRGQNVTFRCDPISEHNRLYWYRQTLGQGPEFLTYFQNEAQLEKSRLLSDRFSAERPKGSFSTLEIQRTEQGDSAMYLCASSLALGGTDTQYFGPGTRLTVL.

In DNA form, the CDR3 reads TGCGCCAGCAGCCGCCTCGGGATCTCTGGAAACACCATATATTTT. Its protein is CASSRLGISGNTIYF. The rearrangement uses TRBV4-1 and TRBJ1-3; D uncertain. Germline V gene sequence: CDR1 MGHRA, CDR2 YSYEKL. This CDR3 contains 15 residues. V was clipped by 4 bases and J by 0 bases, with 10 bases between them.

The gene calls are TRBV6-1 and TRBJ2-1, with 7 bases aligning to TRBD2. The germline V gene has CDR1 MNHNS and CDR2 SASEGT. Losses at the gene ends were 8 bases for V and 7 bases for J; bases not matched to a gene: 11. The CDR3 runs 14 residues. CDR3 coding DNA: TGTGCCAGCGGGCGGGGGACGAGGAGAAATGAGCAGTTCTTC. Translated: CASGRGTRRNEQFF.

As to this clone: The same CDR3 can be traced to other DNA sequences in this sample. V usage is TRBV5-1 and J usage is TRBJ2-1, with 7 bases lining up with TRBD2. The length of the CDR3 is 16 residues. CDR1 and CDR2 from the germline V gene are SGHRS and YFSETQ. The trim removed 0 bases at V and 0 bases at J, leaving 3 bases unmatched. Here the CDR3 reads CASSLVRGSSYNEQFF. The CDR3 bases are TGCGCCAGCAGCTTGGTGCGGGGGAGCTCCTACAATGAGCAGTTCTTC.